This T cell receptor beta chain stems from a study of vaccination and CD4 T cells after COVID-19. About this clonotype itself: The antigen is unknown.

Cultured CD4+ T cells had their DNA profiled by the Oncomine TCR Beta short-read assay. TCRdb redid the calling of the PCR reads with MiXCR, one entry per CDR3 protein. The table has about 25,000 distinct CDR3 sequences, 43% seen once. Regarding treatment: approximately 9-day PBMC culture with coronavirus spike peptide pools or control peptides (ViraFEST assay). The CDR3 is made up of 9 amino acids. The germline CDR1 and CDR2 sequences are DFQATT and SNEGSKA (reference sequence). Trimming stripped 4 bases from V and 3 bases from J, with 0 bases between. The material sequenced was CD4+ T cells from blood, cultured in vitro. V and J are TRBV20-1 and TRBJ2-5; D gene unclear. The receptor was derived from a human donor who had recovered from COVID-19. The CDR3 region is CSAKETQYF. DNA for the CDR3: TGCAGTGCTAAAGAGACCCAGTACTTC.